The entry that follows covers one T cell receptor beta chain sequence. This clone was observed once. There is no known antigen for this receptor. The record has no base qualities; no much larger clone is one base away. The library was prepared using the immunoSEQ multiplex PCR assay. As for the original processing: A statistical classification framework was built to diagnose cytomegalovirus status from the catalog of TCR beta chain sequences. In TCRdb, the immuneACCESS table is reduced to in-frame sequences with V and J assigned. These tables do not hold every clone; where another copy was compared, an unresolved V gene accounts for under half, and the others remain unexplained. V, J and clone size are taken as reported in that table, and D and trimming were inferred from the DNA itself. For this sample there are around 300,000 clones; about 90% appear just once. Together, the top ten hold approximately 1% of the sample.

Separate from the roughly 630-subject first cohort, the validation cohort of 95 to 150 subjects was the group to which the donors belonged. The germline V gene (reference sequence) gives CDR1 as GTSNPN and CDR2 as SVGIG. The CDR3 goes from the cysteine to the phenylalanine over 11 residues. Only the CDR3 region is kept as DNA, spanning 33 bases read in frame from base 1. The V end loses 2 bases and the J end loses 4 bases, and a stretch of 5 bases separates them. This entry is derived from a study of cytomegalovirus exposure and HLA in healthy donors (dated by TCRdb to the late 2010s). Turning to the overall study: The 666 repertoires of the first cohort and the 120 or so validation repertoires were produced on the same platform, according to a later analysis. The study was designed to test whether signatures of past pathogen exposure could be identified by cataloging public T cell receptors. In addition to the first cohort of several hundred subjects, a separate validation cohort of 120 different subjects was used. To predict cytomegalovirus infection status, the study combined high-throughput TCR immunosequencing, statistical association of individual TCRs with disease status, and machine learning. Overall study results and their limits: Subsequent analysis determined that TCRs grouped into clusters in the first cohort also showed a tendency toward co-occurrence across the roughly 110 validation repertoires, and roughly 95% of cluster scores exceeded 0. While some public TCRs were present in many individuals, most TCR sequences turned up only very rarely across donors. In the study, roughly 160 TCR beta chains were listed as associated with cytomegalovirus. Cytomegalovirus status was reported to be diagnosed by the classifier with high specificity and sensitivity in both the original and validation cohorts. A few of the identified cytomegalovirus-associated TCR beta chains were confirmed in vitro to be specific for cytomegalovirus antigens. All 120 or so repertoires were used to score co-occurrence in the validation cohort in a later analysis, because that analysis had no HLA typing for the cohort. It was suggested by the authors that the approach could potentially be generalized to other disease states and immunological phenotypes.

The chain is made from TRBV30 and TRBJ2-5; the D gene is not confidently resolved. The sequence was obtained from a woman in her 30s in good health and CMV-seropositive. Sequencing was carried out using PBMCs. The DNA sequence is as follows: TGTGCCTGGAGTATGGGAGAGACCCAGTACTTC. The encoded protein is CAWSMGETQYF.